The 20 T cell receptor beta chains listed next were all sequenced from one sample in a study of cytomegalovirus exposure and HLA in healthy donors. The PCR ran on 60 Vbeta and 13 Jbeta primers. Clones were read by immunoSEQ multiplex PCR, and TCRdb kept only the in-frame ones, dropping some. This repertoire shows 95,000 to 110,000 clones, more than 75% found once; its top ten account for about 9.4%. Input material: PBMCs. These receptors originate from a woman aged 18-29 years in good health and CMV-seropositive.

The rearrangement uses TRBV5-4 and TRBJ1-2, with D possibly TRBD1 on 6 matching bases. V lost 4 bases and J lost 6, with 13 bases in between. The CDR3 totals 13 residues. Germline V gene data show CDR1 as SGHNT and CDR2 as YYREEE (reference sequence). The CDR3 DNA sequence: TGTGCCAGCAGCGGCGGACAGAACAATGGCTACACCTTC. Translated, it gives CASSGGQNNGYTF. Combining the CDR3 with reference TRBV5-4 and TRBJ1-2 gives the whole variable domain ETGVTQSPTHLIKTRGQQVTLRCSSQSGHNTVSWYQQALGQGPQFIFQYYREEENGRGNFPPRFSGLQFPNYSSELNVNALELDDSALYLCASSGGQNNGYTFGSGTRLTVV.

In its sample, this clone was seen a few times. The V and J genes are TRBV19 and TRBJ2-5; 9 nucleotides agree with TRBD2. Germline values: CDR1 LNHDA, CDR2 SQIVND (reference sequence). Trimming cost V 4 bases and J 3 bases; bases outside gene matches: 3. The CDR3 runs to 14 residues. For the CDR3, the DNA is TGTGCCAGTAGTACCTTAGCGGGGGAAGAGACCCAGTACTTC. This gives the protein CASSTLAGEETQYF.

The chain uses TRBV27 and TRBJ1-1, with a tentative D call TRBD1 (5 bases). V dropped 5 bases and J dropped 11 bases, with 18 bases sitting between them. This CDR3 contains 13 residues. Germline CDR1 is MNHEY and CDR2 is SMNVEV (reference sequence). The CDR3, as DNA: TGTGCCAGCAGTACTACGGGGGGGGAGGAGGCTTTCTTT. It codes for CASSTTGGEEAFF.

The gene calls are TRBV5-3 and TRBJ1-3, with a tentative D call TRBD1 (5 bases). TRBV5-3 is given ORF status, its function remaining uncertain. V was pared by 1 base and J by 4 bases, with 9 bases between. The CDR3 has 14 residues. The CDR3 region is CARSLQGFGNTIYF. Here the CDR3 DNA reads TGTGCCAGAAGCTTGCAGGGTTTCGGAAACACCATATATTTT.

CDR3 sequence reads: CASSFDPKEEAFF. The CDR3, as DNA: TGTGCCAGCAGCTTTGACCCAAAGGAGGAAGCTTTCTTT. The genes are TRBV5-6 and TRBJ1-1; D remains unclear. The CDR3 loop spans 13 amino acids. V lost 2 bases, J lost 8 bases, and 13 bases lay in between. Germline CDR1 is SGHDT and CDR2 is YYEEEE.

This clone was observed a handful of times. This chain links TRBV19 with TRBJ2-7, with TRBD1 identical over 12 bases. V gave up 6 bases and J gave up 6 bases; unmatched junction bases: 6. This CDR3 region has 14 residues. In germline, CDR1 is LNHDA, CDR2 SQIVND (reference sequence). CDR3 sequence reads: CASRKGQGAGEQYF. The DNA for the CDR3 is TGTGCCAGTAGAAAGGGACAGGGGGCGGGCGAGCAGTACTTC.

This CDR3 reads CASSPSRVSNQPQHF. The CDR3, as DNA: TGTGCCAGCTCACCATCCAGGGTAAGCAATCAGCCCCAGCATTTT. V usage is TRBV18 and J usage is TRBJ1-5; D is possibly TRBD1 (5 bases). The CDR3 runs to 15 residues. Trimming left V 2 bases short and J 1 base short, with 9 bases between. CDR1 and CDR2 (germline): KGHSH, LQKENI.

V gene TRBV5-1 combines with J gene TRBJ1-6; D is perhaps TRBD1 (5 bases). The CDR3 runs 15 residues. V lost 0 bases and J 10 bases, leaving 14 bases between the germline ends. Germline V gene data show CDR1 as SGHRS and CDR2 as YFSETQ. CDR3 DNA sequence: TGCGCCAGCAGCTTGGCCACCCGGGGGAACTCACCCCTCCACTTT. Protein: CASSLATRGNSPLHF.

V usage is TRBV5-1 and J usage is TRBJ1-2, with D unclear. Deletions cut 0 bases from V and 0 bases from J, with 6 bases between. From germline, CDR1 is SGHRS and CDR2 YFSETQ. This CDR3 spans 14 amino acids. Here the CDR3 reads CASSLERANYGYTF. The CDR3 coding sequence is TGCGCCAGCAGCTTGGAAAGAGCTAACTATGGCTACACCTTC.

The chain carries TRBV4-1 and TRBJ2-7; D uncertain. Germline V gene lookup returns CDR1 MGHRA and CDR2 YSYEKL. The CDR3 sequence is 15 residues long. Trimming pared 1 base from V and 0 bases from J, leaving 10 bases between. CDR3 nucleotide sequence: TGCGCCAGCAGCCAAGCCCCGTCGAGCTCCTACGAGCAGTACTTC. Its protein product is CASSQAPSSSYEQYF.

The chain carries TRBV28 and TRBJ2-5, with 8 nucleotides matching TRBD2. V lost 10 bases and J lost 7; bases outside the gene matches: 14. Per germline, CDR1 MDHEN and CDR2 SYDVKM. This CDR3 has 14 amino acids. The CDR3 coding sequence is TGTGCCATCCTTTCCAGCGGACGGGGGGGGACCCAGTACTTC. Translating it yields CAILSSGRGGTQYF.

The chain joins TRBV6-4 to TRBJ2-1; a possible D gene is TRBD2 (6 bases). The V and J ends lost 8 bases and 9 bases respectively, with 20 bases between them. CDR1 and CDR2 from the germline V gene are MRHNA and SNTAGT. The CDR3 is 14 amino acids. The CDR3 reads CASRQRDGLSEQFF. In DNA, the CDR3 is TGTGCCAGCCGCCAACGGGATGGACTAAGTGAGCAGTTCTTC.

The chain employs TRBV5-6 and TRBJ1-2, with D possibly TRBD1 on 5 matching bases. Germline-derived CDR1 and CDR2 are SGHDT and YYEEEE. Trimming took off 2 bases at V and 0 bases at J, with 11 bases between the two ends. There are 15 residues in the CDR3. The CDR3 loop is CASSFTQAANYGYTF. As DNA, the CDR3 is TGTGCCAGCAGCTTCACACAGGCGGCTAACTATGGCTACACCTTC. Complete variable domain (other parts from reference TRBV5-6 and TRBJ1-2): DAGVTQSPTHLIKTRGQQVTLRCSPKSGHDTVSWYQQALGQGPQFIFQYYEEEERQRGNFPDRFSGHQFPNYSSELNVNALLLGDSALYLCASSFTQAANYGYTFGSGTRLTVV.

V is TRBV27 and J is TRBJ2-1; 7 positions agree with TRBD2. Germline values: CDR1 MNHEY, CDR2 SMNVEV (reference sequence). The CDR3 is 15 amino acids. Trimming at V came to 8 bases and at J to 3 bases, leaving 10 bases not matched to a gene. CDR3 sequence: CASANRGDLYNEQFF. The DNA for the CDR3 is TGTGCCAGCGCTAACCGGGGGGACCTCTACAATGAGCAGTTCTTC.

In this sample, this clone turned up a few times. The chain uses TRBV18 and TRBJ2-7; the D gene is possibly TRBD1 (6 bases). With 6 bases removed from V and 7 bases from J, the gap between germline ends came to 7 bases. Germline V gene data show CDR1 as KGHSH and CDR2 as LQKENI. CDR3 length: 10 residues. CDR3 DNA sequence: TGTGCCAGCTCCGGACAGGAGCAGTACTTC. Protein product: CASSGQEQYF.

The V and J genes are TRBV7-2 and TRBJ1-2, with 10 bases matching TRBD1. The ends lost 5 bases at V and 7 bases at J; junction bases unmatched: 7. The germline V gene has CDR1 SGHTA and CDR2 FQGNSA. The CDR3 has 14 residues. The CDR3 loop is CASSTDRGRVGYTF. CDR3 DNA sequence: TGTGCCAGCAGCACCGACAGGGGGCGGGTTGGCTACACCTTC.

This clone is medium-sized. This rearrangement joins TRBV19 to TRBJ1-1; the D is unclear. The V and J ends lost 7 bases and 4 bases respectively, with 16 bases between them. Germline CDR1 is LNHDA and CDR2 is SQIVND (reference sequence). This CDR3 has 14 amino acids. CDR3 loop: CASTSGTGPTEAFF. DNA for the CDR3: TGTGCCAGTACGAGCGGAACGGGTCCCACTGAAGCTTTCTTT. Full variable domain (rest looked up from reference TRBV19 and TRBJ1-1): DGGITQSPKYLFRKEGQNVTLSCEQNLNHDAMYWYRQDPGQGLRLIYYSQIVNDFQKGDIAEGYSVSREKKESFPLTVTSAQKNPTAFYLCASTSGTGPTEAFFGQGTRLTVV.

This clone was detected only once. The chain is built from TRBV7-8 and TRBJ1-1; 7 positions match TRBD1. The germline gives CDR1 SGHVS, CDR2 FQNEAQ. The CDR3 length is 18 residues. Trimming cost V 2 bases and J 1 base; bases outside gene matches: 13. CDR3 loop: CASSLYGRGDTRNTEAFF. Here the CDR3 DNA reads TGTGCCAGCAGCTTATACGGCAGGGGGGATACCCGGAACACTGAAGCTTTCTTT.

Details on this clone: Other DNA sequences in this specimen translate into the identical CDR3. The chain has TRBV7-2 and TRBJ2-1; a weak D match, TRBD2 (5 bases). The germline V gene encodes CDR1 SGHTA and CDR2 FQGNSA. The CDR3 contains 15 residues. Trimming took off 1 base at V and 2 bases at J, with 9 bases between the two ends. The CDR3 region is CASSLGVGAYNEQFF. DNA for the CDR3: TGTGCCAGCAGCTTAGGTGTCGGGGCCTACAATGAGCAGTTCTTC.

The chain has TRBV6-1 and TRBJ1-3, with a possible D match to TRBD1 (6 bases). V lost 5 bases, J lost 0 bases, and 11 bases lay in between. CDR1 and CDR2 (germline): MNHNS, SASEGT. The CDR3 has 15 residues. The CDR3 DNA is TGTGCCAGCAGTACCACAGGGAACTCTGGAAACACCATATATTTT. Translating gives CASSTTGNSGNTIYF.